Presented here are 26 T cell receptor beta chains from one specimen sequenced in a study of T-cell reconstitution after alpha-beta-depleted transplantation in children. A TCRbeta library incorporating unique molecular identifiers was prepared. TCRdb ran MiXCR on the PCR reads and lists one entry per CDR3 protein. The table has 330,000 or so distinct CDR3 sequences, roughly a tenth seen once. Source: PBMCs, taken before TCRalphabeta/CD19-depleted stem cell transplant. The origin of the receptors is a boy under two years old with acute myeloid leukemia, due to receive a stem cell transplant.

A word on this clonotype: This may be a read error, as it is one base from a much larger clone. This sequence joins TRBV7-3 and TRBJ1-3; 7 bases are shared with TRBD1. CDR1 and CDR2 (germline): SGHTA, FQGTGA. This CDR3 is 14 amino acids long. CDR3 sequence (DNA): TGTGCCAGGAGCTCTACAGGGGTGGGAAACACCATATATTTT. This codes for CARSSTGVGNTIYF.

This clonotype was recorded at least ten times. The V and J genes are TRBV20-1 and TRBJ2-2; 8 bases align to TRBD2. V shed 5 bases and J 7 bases; nucleotides not matched to a gene: 9. The CDR3 has 14 residues. CDR1 and CDR2 from the germline V gene are DFQATT and SNEGSKA (reference sequence). DNA of the CDR3: TGCAGTGCTCCTGCCGGGGGGGCTAGCGGGGAGCTGTTTTTT. Its translation: CSAPAGGASGELFF.

This clonotype showed up many times. The rearrangement links TRBV12-3 or TRBV12-4 to TRBJ2-7, with TRBD2 matching over 11 bases. CDR3 length: 14 residues. V lost 6 bases, J lost 3 bases, and 4 bases stayed unmatched. The CDR3 here is CASSTSGGVYEQYF. The CDR3 nucleotides are TGTGCCAGCAGCACTAGCGGGGGCGTCTACGAGCAGTACTTC.

The table lists this clonotype with many counts. No conserved phenylalanine or tryptophan ends this CDR3, so it is likely a read error. This rearrangement joins TRBV12-3 or TRBV12-4 to TRBJ2-5, with D perhaps TRBD1 (5 bases). V was shortened by 5 bases and J by 1 base, with 8 bases between the two germline ends. This CDR3 region has 13 residues. This CDR3 is CASSDSLQETQYL. Written as DNA, the CDR3 is TGTGCCAGCAGTGACAGCCTCCAAGAGACCCAGTACCTC.

This clonotype was counted only a few times. This rearrangement joins TRBV20-1 to TRBJ1-6; TRBD1 aligns across 11 bases. Unmatched junction bases numbered 0, after V lost 0 bases and J lost 8 bases. Germline lookup yields CDR1 DFQATT and CDR2 SNEGSKA (reference sequence). CDR3 length: 14 amino acids. CDR3 sequence: CSAREDRGHSPLHF. The DNA of the CDR3 is TGCAGTGCTAGAGAGGACAGGGGGCATTCACCCCTCCACTTT.

This clonotype was seen ten or more times. This rearrangement joins TRBV12-3 or TRBV12-4 to TRBJ1-1; TRBD1 is a possible D gene (6 bases). V lost 3 bases and J lost 4, with 15 bases in between. There are 15 residues in the CDR3. For the CDR3, the DNA is TGTGCCAGCAGTTTCAGAACAGGGAAGGCCACTGAAGCTTTCTTT. As protein: CASSFRTGKATEAFF.

The table lists this clonotype with many counts. The rearrangement uses TRBV5-1 and TRBJ1-6, with D hard to call. Trimming pared 5 bases from V and 8 bases from J, leaving 14 bases between. The CDR3 contains 14 residues. Germline loops: CDR1 SGHRS, CDR2 YFSETQ. The CDR3, as DNA: TGCGCCAGCAGTATTTCCAGAAGTGATTCACCCCTCCACTTT. Translation: CASSISRSDSPLHF.

This clonotype was seen only a few times. The chain links TRBV14 to TRBJ2-3, with 9 bases identical to TRBD1. Trimming at V came to 3 bases and at J to 4 bases, leaving 8 bases not matched to a gene. Per the germline V gene, CDR1 is SGHDN and CDR2 is FVKESK. The CDR3 runs 16 residues. CDR3 sequence reads: CASSHPGQGFPDTQYF. The CDR3 DNA follows: TGTGCCAGCAGCCACCCGGGACAGGGTTTTCCAGATACGCAGTATTTT. Together with reference TRBV14 and TRBJ2-3, the CDR3 gives the full variable domain: EAGVTQFPSHSVIEKGQTVTLRCDPISGHDNLYWYRRVMGKEIKFLLHFVKESKQDESGMPNNRFLAERTGGTYSTLKVQPAELEDSGVYFCASSHPGQGFPDTQYFGPGTRLTVL.

This clonotype occurred many times. The genes are TRBV12-3 or TRBV12-4 and TRBJ1-5, with D perhaps TRBD1 (5 bases). This CDR3 has 17 residues. V was trimmed by 3 bases and J by 4 bases, leaving 19 bases between them. This CDR3 is CASSLGDSYGANQPQHF. CDR3 coding DNA: TGTGCCAGCAGTTTGGGCGACTCCTACGGGGCAAATCAGCCCCAGCATTTT.

There are many counts of this clonotype. The V gene is TRBV12-3 or TRBV12-4, the J gene TRBJ2-1, with a possible D match to TRBD2 (6 bases). V lost 1 base, J lost 3 bases, and 10 bases lay in between. There are 15 residues in the CDR3. CDR3 amino acids: CASSLDSGIYNEQFF. The CDR3 coding sequence is TGTGCCAGCAGTTTAGATAGCGGAATCTACAATGAGCAGTTCTTC.

The chain employs TRBV4-3 and TRBJ2-2; 9 positions agree with TRBD1. CDR1 is LGHNA and CDR2 is YSLEER in the germline V gene. There are 15 residues in the CDR3. V was clipped by 4 bases and J by 6 bases; unmatched bases: 6. CDR3 residues: CASSRQTGGPGELFF. CDR3 bases: TGCGCCAGCAGCCGACAGACAGGGGGACCCGGGGAGCTGTTTTTT.

This clonotype was counted ten times or more. The gene calls are TRBV5-1 and TRBJ1-3; the D is unclear. Trimming left V 2 bases short and J 8 bases short, with 11 bases between. CDR1 and CDR2 from the germline V gene are SGHRS and YFSETQ. The CDR3 contains 13 residues. The CDR3 region is CASSLNREDTIYF. The CDR3 coding sequence is TGCGCCAGCAGCTTAAACAGAGAGGACACCATATATTTT.

There are a few counts of this clonotype. The V gene is TRBV7-3, the J gene TRBJ1-2; D remains ambiguous. This CDR3 is 15 amino acids long. The germline V and J ends were trimmed by 1 base and 1 base, with 10 bases remaining between them. The germline CDR1 and CDR2 sequences are SGHTA and FQGTGA. In DNA form, the CDR3 reads TGTGCCAGCAGCTTAAACGGGTTGAATAACTATGGCTACACCTTC. It specifies CASSLNGLNNYGYTF.

This clonotype was recorded many times. The rearrangement links TRBV11-2 to TRBJ2-1; D perhaps matches TRBD2 (6 bases). This CDR3 contains 15 residues. Trimming removed 1 base from V and 7 bases from J, with 14 bases in between. Germline values: CDR1 SGHAT, CDR2 FQNNGV. CDR3 region: CASSLGREKYNEQFF. The CDR3 nucleotides read TGTGCCAGCAGCTTAGGCCGGGAGAAGTATAATGAGCAGTTCTTC.

At least ten counts were recorded for this clonotype. This chain uses TRBV29-1 with TRBJ2-7; 7 nucleotides match TRBD1. J was trimmed by 2 bases and V by 5 bases; bases with no gene match: 9. The V gene's germline CDR1 is SQVTM and CDR2 ANQGSEA. The CDR3 covers 14 residues. In DNA form, the CDR3 reads TGCAGCGTTAGAGGCACAGGGGTGACCTACGAGCAGTACTTC. As protein: CSVRGTGVTYEQYF.

This clonotype was seen many times. The V call is TRBV5-6, the J call TRBJ2-7; perhaps TRBD1 as D (6 bases). Trimming left V 2 bases short and J 4 bases short, with 13 bases between. Germline V gives CDR1 SGHDT, CDR2 YYEEEE. The CDR3 is 14 residues long. CDR3 DNA: TGTGCCAGCAGCTTTCCAGGGGTGGCGTACGAGCAGTACTTC. Its translation is CASSFPGVAYEQYF.

J is TRBJ2-7 and V is TRBV6-1; unclear D gene. With 8 bases removed from V and 3 bases from J, the gap between germline ends came to 20 bases. The CDR3 sequence is 15 residues long. Germline CDR1 is MNHNS and CDR2 is SASEGT. The CDR3: CASGRGSLGNYEQYF. In DNA form, the CDR3 reads TGTGCCAGCGGCCGCGGATCCCTTGGGAACTACGAGCAGTACTTC.

There are many counts of this clonotype. As DNA, the CDR3 is TGCGCCAGCAGCTTGATCGCTTTCTCTGGGGCCAACGTCCTGACTTTC. Translated: CASSLIAFSGANVLTF. The V and J genes are TRBV5-1 and TRBJ2-6; D not certain. The germline V gene has CDR1 SGHRS and CDR2 YFSETQ. Trimming took 1 base from V and 0 from J, leaving 8 bases between them. The CDR3 spans 16 residues. Filled out from reference TRBV5-1 and TRBJ2-6, the complete variable domain reads KAGVTQTPRYLIKTRGQQVTLSCSPISGHRSVSWYQQTPGQGLQFLFEYFSETQRNKGNFPGRFSGRQFSNSRSEMNVSTLELGDSALYLCASSLIAFSGANVLTFGAGSRLTVL.

This clonotype was observed at least ten times. CDR3 protein: CATSGLNQGDTDTQYF. CDR3 DNA sequence: TGTGCCACCAGTGGCTTAAATCAGGGAGACACAGATACGCAGTATTTT. This rearrangement joins TRBV24-1 to TRBJ2-3; D possibly uses TRBD1 or TRBD2 (5 bases each). V lost 5 bases, J lost 2 bases, and 16 bases lay in between. CDR3 length equals 16 residues. From germline, CDR1 is KGHDR and CDR2 SFDVKD.

The chain joins TRBV20-1 to TRBJ2-6; maybe TRBD1 (5 bases). The CDR3 length is 13 residues. The germline V and J ends were trimmed by 7 bases and 2 bases, with 9 bases remaining between them. Germline CDR1 and CDR2: DFQATT and SNEGSKA (reference sequence). The CDR3, as DNA: TGCAGTGTCCAGACAGCTGGGGCCAACGTCCTGACTTTC. Translation gives CSVQTAGANVLTF.

This clonotype showed up many times. The rearrangement uses TRBV7-3 and TRBJ1-1; D is perhaps TRBD1 (5 bases). The CDR3 length is 13 residues. Trimming cost V 0 bases and J 5 bases, with 7 bases left between them. Germline values: CDR1 SGHTA, CDR2 FQGTGA. CDR3: CASSLTGPTEAFF. CDR3 DNA: TGTGCCAGCAGCTTAACGGGACCTACTGAAGCTTTCTTT.

This clonotype was recorded many times. This chain connects TRBV6-6 to TRBJ1-6; D is unresolved. The V and J ends lost 2 bases and 7 bases respectively, with 3 bases between them. The CDR3 extends over 12 amino acids. Germline values: CDR1 MNHNY, CDR2 SVGAGI (reference sequence). CDR3 amino acids: CASSYRNSPLHF. CDR3 sequence (DNA): TGTGCCAGCAGTTACAGGAATTCACCCCTCCACTTT.

About this clonotype itself: The CDR3 ends on some other residue instead of the conserved phenylalanine or tryptophan, so this is likely a read error. The rearrangement uses TRBV3-1 and TRBJ2-5; possibly TRBD1 or TRBD2 for D (5 bases each). The CDR3 has 14 residues. Germline V CDR1 and CDR2: LGHDT, YNNKEL (reference sequence). Deletions cut 3 bases from V and 5 bases from J, with 13 bases between. The CDR3 reads CASSQGRRTETQYS. DNA for the CDR3: TGTGCCAGCAGCCAGGGACGGCGGACGGAGACCCAGTACTCC.

This clonotype was seen at least ten times. The V call is TRBV5-5, the J call TRBJ2-3, with TRBD2 as a possible D gene (6 bases). The V and J ends lost 5 bases and 2 bases respectively, with 21 bases between them. This CDR3 region has 17 residues. Germline loops: CDR1 SGHKS, CDR2 YYEKEE (reference sequence). CDR3 loop: CASSPSYPGLLTDTQYF. The CDR3 nucleotides read TGTGCCAGCAGTCCATCGTACCCGGGACTTCTCACAGATACGCAGTATTTT.

This clonotype was observed at least ten times. The chain is built from TRBV11-2 and TRBJ2-5, with 11 nucleotides matching TRBD2. The CDR3 loop spans 17 amino acids. V lost 1 base, J lost 5 bases, and 9 bases stayed unmatched. The germline gives CDR1 SGHAT, CDR2 FQNNGV. The CDR3 protein is CASSLVPLAGGWETQYF. The DNA of the CDR3 is TGTGCCAGCAGCTTAGTTCCGCTAGCGGGGGGTTGGGAGACCCAGTACTTC.

This clonotype was picked up many times. As DNA, the CDR3 is TGCAGTGCCCCCCGTAGGGTGAGCTCTGGAAACACCATATATTTT. Amino acid sequence: CSAPRRVSSGNTIYF. The chain employs TRBV20-1 and TRBJ1-3; unclear D gene. Trimming stripped 6 bases from V and 0 bases from J, with 15 bases between. Germline values: CDR1 DFQATT, CDR2 SNEGSKA (reference sequence). The CDR3 is made up of 15 amino acids.